The 31 T cell receptor beta chains below were found in one sample sequenced in a study of cytomegalovirus exposure and HLA in healthy donors. Profiled with immunoSEQ multiplex PCR; TCRdb holds only in-frame clones, not every one. The table shows around 180,000 clones, with roughly 84% occurring only once. Specimen: PBMCs. These receptors all come from a man aged 18 to 29 in good health and CMV-seropositive.

This clone was detected only once. This chain joins TRBV7-3 and TRBJ2-5, with 7 bases lining up with TRBD2. The V gene end was trimmed by 1 base and the J gene end by 4 bases; junction bases not matched to a gene: 9. There are 16 residues in the CDR3. From germline, CDR1 is SGHTA and CDR2 FQGTGA. This CDR3 is CASSLNGPTGGETQYF. DNA for the CDR3: TGTGCCAGCAGCTTAAACGGTCCCACGGGGGGAGAGACCCAGTACTTC.

In DNA, the CDR3 is TGTGCCAGCAGTCAGGGGACAGGACGCTCCTACTTGAACTATGGCTACACCTTC. Its protein product is CASSQGTGRSYLNYGYTF. The J gene is TRBJ1-2, the V gene TRBV27; 8 nucleotides align to TRBD1. The CDR3 length is 18 residues. The germline CDR1 and CDR2 sequences are MNHEY and SMNVEV (reference sequence). V shed 5 bases, J shed 2 bases, and the junction held 16 bases outside the gene matches.

The V gene is TRBV18, the J gene TRBJ1-5; 9 bases are shared with TRBD1. The CDR3 loop spans 14 amino acids. V shed 3 bases, J shed 7 bases, and the junction held 4 bases outside the gene matches. In germline, CDR1 is KGHSH, CDR2 LQKENI. DNA for the CDR3: TGTGCCAGCTCACCGGGACAGGGAGGGCAGCCCCAGCATTTT. Translation: CASSPGQGGQPQHF.

The chain links TRBV7-8 to TRBJ2-3, with TRBD2 as a possible D gene (6 bases). Trimming left V 3 bases short and J 1 base short, with 14 bases between. Germline loops: CDR1 SGHVS, CDR2 FQNEAQ. This CDR3 has 16 amino acids. As DNA, the CDR3 is TGTGCCAGCAGCTTTGGAGGGGCCCTGGGCACAGATACGCAGTATTTT. Translation: CASSFGGALGTDTQYF.

This clone was observed a few times. J is TRBJ2-2 and V is TRBV5-6; the D gene is possibly TRBD1 (8 bases). Trimming removed 6 bases from V and 4 bases from J, with 16 bases in between. This CDR3 is 15 amino acids long. The germline CDR1 and CDR2 sequences are SGHDT and YYEEEE. The CDR3 is CASNRGGLGTGELFF. DNA for the CDR3: TGTGCCAGCAACAGGGGGGGCTTGGGCACCGGGGAGCTGTTTTTT.

This clone occurred once. The chain links TRBV7-8 to TRBJ2-5; 10 nucleotides align to TRBD2. The trim removed 2 bases at V and 5 bases at J, leaving 5 bases unmatched. Germline V gene sequence: CDR1 SGHVS, CDR2 FQNEAQ. The CDR3 runs to 15 residues. CDR3 residues: CASSLFEAGGETQYF. The CDR3 DNA is TGTGCCAGCAGCTTATTCGAAGCGGGAGGGGAGACCCAGTACTTC.

The chain employs TRBV7-3 and TRBJ2-4; D unresolved. Germline CDR1 reads SGHTA; CDR2 reads FQGTGA. The CDR3 length is 15 residues. V lost 2 bases to trimming and J lost 6 bases, with 14 bases between them. The CDR3 nucleotides read TGTGCCAGCAGCTTAGATGGCAGTGGCGGAAACATTCAGTACTTC. It specifies CASSLDGSGGNIQYF.

This sequence joins TRBV13 and TRBJ2-7; 7 nucleotides line up with TRBD1. The V and J ends lost 4 bases and 0 bases, in that order; junction bases with no gene match: 3. Germline assignment: CDR1 PRHDT and CDR2 FYEKMQ (reference sequence). This CDR3 region has 14 residues. DNA for the CDR3: TGTGCCAGCAGCTCCGGGACAGTCTCCTACGAGCAGTACTTC. Protein: CASSSGTVSYEQYF.

The chain combines TRBV6-4 with TRBJ2-3; 10 positions match TRBD2. Per the germline V gene, CDR1 is MRHNA and CDR2 is SNTAGT. This CDR3 has 16 residues. Trimming removed 5 bases from V and 4 bases from J; junction bases left unmatched: 9. The CDR3, as DNA: TGTGCCAGCAGTTTCGTAGCGGGGGGTGACGCAGATACGCAGTATTTT. This encodes CASSFVAGGDADTQYF.

The chain uses TRBV9 and TRBJ2-7; 7 bases are shared with TRBD1. The CDR3 is 13 amino acids. J was trimmed by 6 bases and V by 3 bases; bases with no gene match: 6. CDR1 is SGDLS and CDR2 is YYNGEE in the germline V gene. The DNA of the CDR3 is TGTGCCAGCAGCGCCCTTACAGGGGCCGAGCAGTACTTC. It specifies CASSALTGAEQYF.

The J gene is TRBJ1-1, the V gene TRBV9, with 11 positions matching TRBD1. This CDR3 is built from 16 residues. Germline V CDR1 and CDR2: SGDLS, YYNGEE. V trimming: 4 bases; J trimming: 1 base; junction bases outside the gene matches: 6. In DNA, the CDR3 is TGTGCCAGCAGCCGGGGGACAGGGGGAGGGAACACTGAAGCTTTCTTT. This encodes CASSRGTGGGNTEAFF. Full variable domain (remainder filled in from reference TRBV9 and TRBJ1-1): DSGVTQTPKHLITATGQRVTLRCSPRSGDLSVYWYQQSLDQGLQFLIQYYNGEERAKGNILERFSAQQFPDLHSELNLSSLELGDSALYFCASSRGTGGGNTEAFFGQGTRLTVV.

This chain joins TRBV7-3 and TRBJ2-1; perhaps TRBD2 as D (6 bases). Germline V gives CDR1 SGHTA, CDR2 FQGTGA. The CDR3 has 16 residues. Trimming left V 5 bases short and J 2 bases short, with 16 bases between. The CDR3 loop is CASSLGTWGPYNEQFF. The CDR3 bases are TGTGCCAGCAGCCTTGGGACTTGGGGTCCCTACAATGAGCAGTTCTTC.

The chain employs TRBV4-2 and TRBJ2-5, with 9 bases fitting TRBD1. The junction had 12 bases not matched to a gene; V was cut back by 1 base and J by 3 bases. Per germline, CDR1 LGHNA and CDR2 YNFKEQ. The CDR3 runs to 18 residues. The CDR3 DNA sequence: TGTGCCAGCAGCCAAGTCCAAGGGGGACAGGGTGCTAAAGAGACCCAGTACTTC. Translated: CASSQVQGGQGAKETQYF.

V and J are TRBV6-1 and TRBJ1-2, with D tentatively TRBD1 (5 bases). The V and J ends lost 6 bases and 5 bases respectively, with 16 bases between them. Germline V gene lookup returns CDR1 MNHNS and CDR2 SASEGT. This CDR3 region has 14 residues. The CDR3 loop is CASRQTAKEYGYTF. CDR3 nucleotide sequence: TGTGCCAGCAGGCAGACAGCGAAGGAATATGGCTACACCTTC.

This chain links TRBV14 with TRBJ2-1; the match to TRBD2 covers 8 bases. The CDR3 totals 18 residues. V was pared by 4 bases and J by 0 bases, with 11 bases of the junction left unmatched. Germline V CDR1 and CDR2: SGHDN, FVKESK. In nucleotides, the CDR3 is TGTGCCAGCAGCCTACAACAGGCTAGCGGGTTCTCCTACAATGAGCAGTTCTTC. It codes for CASSLQQASGFSYNEQFF.

Comments on this clone: This specimen includes other DNA sequences encoding the same CDR3. The rearrangement uses TRBV18 and TRBJ1-2; 9 bases align to TRBD1. After removal of 3 bases from V and 4 bases from J, the junction contained 0 bases not matched to a gene. Germline loops: CDR1 KGHSH, CDR2 LQKENI. The CDR3 has 13 amino acids. This CDR3 reads CASSPGQGYGYTF. The CDR3 bases are TGTGCCAGCTCACCGGGACAGGGCTATGGCTACACCTTC.

This chain joins TRBV7-3 and TRBJ2-3, with TRBD2 identical over 9 bases. V lost 5 bases, J lost 4 bases, and 4 bases stayed unmatched. Germline V CDR1 and CDR2: SGHTA, FQGTGA. CDR3 length: 14 residues. In DNA form, the CDR3 reads TGTGCCAGCAGCCTAGGCGGGGGGGCAGATACGCAGTATTTT. Protein: CASSLGGGADTQYF.

This clone was observed at least ten times. The gene calls are TRBV9 and TRBJ1-2; 7 positions match TRBD1. Germline trimming cut 3 bases from V and 2 bases from J; bases unmatched to any gene: 4. The CDR3 is 14 residues long. Germline lookup yields CDR1 SGDLS and CDR2 YYNGEE. This CDR3 is CASSGLTGNYGYTF. CDR3 sequence (DNA): TGTGCCAGCAGCGGCCTGACAGGGAACTATGGCTACACCTTC.

The CDR3 DNA sequence: TGTGCCAGCAGTTACTCGACTAGCGGCTTCAGCTACGAGCAGTACTTC. Translating it yields CASSYSTSGFSYEQYF. The chain has TRBV6-5 and TRBJ2-7; 9 bases are shared with TRBD2. Germline assignment: CDR1 MNHEY and CDR2 SVGAGI. The CDR3 consists of 16 residues. V lost 0 bases to trimming and J lost 3 bases; unmatched junction nucleotides: 6.

This clone was seen a few times. An end of the junction does not agree with germline; a read error may underlie this. This chain connects TRBV5-1 to TRBJ2-7; D perhaps matches TRBD2 (6 bases). The CDR3 runs to 13 residues. The germline V gene encodes CDR1 SGHRS and CDR2 YFSETQ. The CDR3, as DNA: TGCGCCAGCAGCGAAGCCGGGACTCCTACCGAAAACTTC. This gives the protein CASSEAGTPTENF. Full variable domain (outside the CDR3, taken from reference TRBV5-1 and TRBJ2-7): KAGVTQTPRYLIKTRGQQVTLSCSPISGHRSVSWYQQTPGQGLQFLFEYFSETQRNKGNFPGRFSGRQFSNSRSEMNVSTLELGDSALYLCASSEAGTPTENFGPGTRLTVT.

The gene calls are TRBV28 and TRBJ2-5; 8 nucleotides agree with TRBD2. CDR1 MDHEN and CDR2 SYDVKM come from the germline V gene. CDR3 length: 15 amino acids. The ends lost 4 bases at V and 2 bases at J; junction bases unmatched: 6. CDR3 in amino acids: CASSSPAGGQETQYF. DNA of the CDR3: TGTGCCAGCAGTTCACCTGCGGGGGGTCAAGAGACCCAGTACTTC.

This clone was recorded only once. The gene calls are TRBV30 and TRBJ2-7; 9 nucleotides match TRBD2. Per the germline V gene, CDR1 is GTSNPN and CDR2 is SVGIG (reference sequence). The CDR3 contains 16 residues. The V segment lost 1 base and the J segment 4 bases; nucleotides outside the gene matches: 11. The CDR3 loop is CAWSGGSTSGVYEQYF. CDR3 nucleotide sequence: TGTGCCTGGAGTGGGGGGTCGACTAGCGGTGTATACGAGCAGTACTTC.

The chain is built from TRBV9 and TRBJ1-2, with 7 bases lining up with TRBD1. This CDR3 spans 13 amino acids. Trimming at V came to 5 bases and at J to 5 bases, leaving 6 bases not matched to a gene. The germline gives CDR1 SGDLS, CDR2 YYNGEE. The CDR3: CASSPDRVYGYTF. The CDR3 region has the DNA TGTGCCAGCAGTCCCGACAGGGTTTATGGCTACACCTTC.

The chain uses TRBV9 and TRBJ2-1, with D possibly TRBD2 on 5 matching bases. V shed 4 bases and J shed 7 bases, with 21 bases lying between them. CDR1 and CDR2 from the germline V gene are SGDLS and YYNGEE. The CDR3 length is 16 residues. CDR3 sequence (DNA): TGTGCCAGCAGCTCTCGGGTAGCGAGGGATCTGAATGAGCAGTTCTTC. Protein product: CASSSRVARDLNEQFF. Variable domain in full (rest from reference TRBV9 and TRBJ2-1): DSGVTQTPKHLITATGQRVTLRCSPRSGDLSVYWYQQSLDQGLQFLIQYYNGEERAKGNILERFSAQQFPDLHSELNLSSLELGDSALYFCASSSRVARDLNEQFFGPGTRLTVL.

The chain is built from TRBV2 and TRBJ2-5, with D tentatively TRBD2 (5 bases). The germline V and J ends were trimmed by 5 bases and 5 bases, with 21 bases remaining between them. CDR3 length equals 16 residues. CDR1 and CDR2 from the germline V gene are SNHLY and FYNNEI. As DNA, the CDR3 is TGTGCCAGCAGTCCCAGAGGGCCAGCCAGGAGGGAGACCCAGTACTTC. This gives the protein CASSPRGPARRETQYF.

CDR3 amino acids: CASSMDRVQPQHF. The CDR3 region has the DNA TGTGCCAGTAGTATGGACAGGGTACAGCCCCAGCATTTT. The chain recombines TRBV19 with TRBJ1-5; 8 bases are a match to TRBD1. V dropped 3 bases and J dropped 7; count of bases not matched to a gene: 2. The CDR3 extends over 13 amino acids. Germline values: CDR1 LNHDA, CDR2 SQIVND (reference sequence).

The gene calls are TRBV27 and TRBJ2-7; 12 bases are shared with TRBD1. The V and J ends lost 6 bases and 4 bases, in that order; junction bases with no gene match: 7. Germline V gene data show CDR1 as MNHEY and CDR2 as SMNVEV (reference sequence). The length of the CDR3 is 15 residues. The CDR3 reads CASRDGTGGFYEQYF. CDR3 DNA sequence: TGTGCCAGCAGGGACGGGACAGGGGGCTTTTACGAGCAGTACTTC.

The genes are TRBV28 and TRBJ2-5; 12 bases align to TRBD2. The V segment lost 6 bases and the J segment 3 bases; nucleotides outside the gene matches: 11. The CDR3 is made up of 17 amino acids. The germline gives CDR1 MDHEN, CDR2 SYDVKM. The CDR3: CASSRRLAGVLEETQYF. The CDR3 bases are TGTGCCAGCAGCCGTCGACTAGCGGGAGTGTTAGAAGAGACCCAGTACTTC.

CDR3 protein: CAISVSGRAYEQYF. The CDR3 bases are TGTGCCATCAGTGTTTCAGGGCGCGCCTACGAGCAGTACTTC. J is TRBJ2-7 and V is TRBV10-3, with a tentative D call TRBD1 (5 bases). The CDR3 contains 14 residues. The germline CDR1 and CDR2 sequences are ENHRY and SYGVKD. Trimming stripped 4 bases from V and 2 bases from J, with 12 bases between.

The chain joins TRBV7-7 to TRBJ2-3, with 8 bases lining up with TRBD2. The J segment lost 7 bases and the V segment lost 0 bases, leaving 9 bases of the junction unmatched. CDR1 and CDR2 from the germline V gene are SSHAT and FNYEAQ (reference sequence). This CDR3 contains 16 residues. CDR3 sequence: CASSLAVAGHLNTQYF. The DNA for the CDR3 is TGTGCCAGCAGCTTAGCAGTAGCGGGGCACCTGAATACGCAGTATTTT. The full variable domain, rest sourced from reference TRBV7-7 and TRBJ2-3, is GAGVSQSPRYKVTKRGQDVTLRCDPISSHATLYWYQQALGQGPEFLTYFNYEAQPDKSGLPSDRFSAERPEGSISTLTIQRTEQRDSAMYRCASSLAVAGHLNTQYFGPGTRLTVL.

This chain uses TRBV5-1 with TRBJ2-5, with a weak D call TRBD2 (6 bases). Deletions cut 0 bases from V and 5 bases from J, with 11 bases between. Germline V gene lookup returns CDR1 SGHRS and CDR2 YFSETQ. The CDR3 extends over 14 amino acids. The DNA of the CDR3 is TGCGCCAGCAGCTTGGTGACTAGGGGCGAGACCCAGTACTTC. Amino acid sequence: CASSLVTRGETQYF.